This TCR beta chain emerged from a study of cytomegalovirus exposure and HLA in healthy donors. Regarding this clone: Its antigen is unidentified.

The CDR3 consists of 12 residues. Germline loops: CDR1 SEHNR, CDR2 FQNEAQ (reference sequence). The ends were cut back, 6 bases at V and 1 base at J, with 7 bases in the middle. The table came from immunoSEQ multiplex PCR; TCRdb's copy has only in-frame clones and leaves some out. Among over 150,000 clones listed, 89% were seen once. Points from the study as a whole: Some public TCRs appeared in many individuals, while most sequences were rare. The authors enumerated 150 to 200 TCR beta chains as linked to cytomegalovirus.

V and J are TRBV7-9 and TRBJ2-7; D gene unclear. Input material: PBMCs. The clonotype comes from a man younger than 30 in good health and CMV-seropositive. The CDR3 region has the DNA TGTGCCAGCAGTCAAATTTCCTACGAGCAGTACTTC. It encodes CASSQISYEQYF.